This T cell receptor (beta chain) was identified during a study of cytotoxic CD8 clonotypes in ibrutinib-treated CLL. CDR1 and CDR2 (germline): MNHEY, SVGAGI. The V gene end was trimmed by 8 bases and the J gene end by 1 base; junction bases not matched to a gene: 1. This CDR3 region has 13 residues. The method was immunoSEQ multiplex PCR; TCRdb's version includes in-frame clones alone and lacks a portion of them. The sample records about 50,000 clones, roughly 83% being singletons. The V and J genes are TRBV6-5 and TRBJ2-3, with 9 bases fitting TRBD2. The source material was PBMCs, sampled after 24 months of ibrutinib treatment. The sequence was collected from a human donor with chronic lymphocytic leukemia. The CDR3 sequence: CASRTSGTDTQYF. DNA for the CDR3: TGTGCCAGCCGGACTAGCGGCACAGATACGCAGTATTTT.